The 8 T cell receptor beta chains given below trace back to one sample, sequenced in a study of CD8+CD57+ T cells in acquired aplastic anemia. Profiling that covered TCR beta VDJ and CDR3 relied on genomic DNA as its template. One entry per CDR3 protein, called by TCRdb with MiXCR from the reads. This table holds about 220,000 distinct CDR3 sequences, roughly 35% found once. The sample was sorted CD4+, CD8+, or CD8+CD57+ T cells (not recorded which) from PBMCs. The receptors here all came from a human donor in good health, serving as a control.

The table lists this clonotype with a few counts. CDR3 protein: CASSYGSVAGVSYEQYF. CDR3 DNA sequence: TGTGCCAGCAGTTACGGCTCTGTGGCAGGCGTCTCCTACGAGCAGTACTTC. This sequence joins TRBV6-5 and TRBJ2-7; D is ambiguous. The CDR3 has 17 residues. V shed 2 bases and J shed 0 bases, with 17 bases lying between them. The germline CDR1 and CDR2 sequences are MNHEY and SVGAGI.

This clonotype was counted at least ten times. This rearrangement joins TRBV2 to TRBJ2-7; possibly TRBD1 or TRBD2 for D (5 bases each). Germline V gene data show CDR1 as SNHLY and CDR2 as FYNNEI. V lost 7 bases and J 4 bases, leaving 20 bases between the germline ends. The CDR3 consists of 15 residues. CDR3 DNA sequence: TGTGCCAGCAAGCTCACGACAGAGAGCGGATACGAGCAGTACTTC. It codes for CASKLTTESGYEQYF.

Notes on this clonotype: One end of the junction fails to match germline, which may point to a read error. The rearrangement uses TRBV4-1 and TRBJ1-6, with 9 bases matching TRBD1. There are 17 residues in the CDR3. Germline CDR1 is MGHRA and CDR2 is YSYEKL. The CDR3 DNA reads TGCGACAGCAGCCAAGATTCGCCGGACAGGGGAGTTTCACCCCTCCACTTT. It yields the protein CDSSQDSPDRGVSPLHF.

This clonotype was recorded at least ten times. This rearrangement joins TRBV19 to TRBJ2-7, with TRBD1 identical over 8 bases. The CDR3 has 15 amino acids. Trimming at V came to 5 bases and at J to 4 bases, leaving 10 bases not matched to a gene. Germline loops: CDR1 LNHDA, CDR2 SQIVND (reference sequence). CDR3 region: CASSLSTGALYEQYF. The CDR3 DNA reads as TGTGCCAGTAGTCTATCGACAGGGGCGCTATACGAGCAGTACTTC.

The count of this clonotype is one. V usage is TRBV12-3 or TRBV12-4 and J usage is TRBJ2-1; weak D call: TRBD2 (7 bases). Trimming removed 4 bases from V and 8 bases from J, with 18 bases in between. The CDR3 covers 15 residues. Written as DNA, the CDR3 is TGTGCCAGCAGTTACCCCGCCGGGGGGCGCCATGAGCAGTTCTTC. Translated, it gives CASSYPAGGRHEQFF.

This chain joins TRBV2 and TRBJ1-6; 9 nucleotides line up with TRBD1. V was pared by 8 bases and J by 6 bases, with 8 bases of the junction left unmatched. CDR1 and CDR2 from the germline V gene are SNHLY and FYNNEI. This CDR3 region has 15 residues. The CDR3 DNA follows: TGTGCCAGCTCGGTACAGGGGGCTAGTAATTCACCCCTCCACTTT. Its translation is CASSVQGASNSPLHF.

V is TRBV20-1 and J is TRBJ2-7, with D perhaps matching TRBD1 or TRBD2 (5 bases each). Germline V gene lookup returns CDR1 DFQATT and CDR2 SNEGSKA (reference sequence). The ends were cut back, 0 bases at V and 6 bases at J, with 21 bases in the middle. This CDR3 is built from 16 residues. The DNA for the CDR3 is TGCAGTGCTAGAGAAGTTTTGGGGAGAGGGGCCTCCGAGCAGTACTTC. Translating gives CSAREVLGRGASEQYF.

With regard to this clonotype: Possible read error: a much larger clone is one base away. The CDR3 protein is CASSQDLWGEQFF. The CDR3 region has the DNA TGTGCCAGCAGCCAAGATTTGTGGGGGGAGCAGTTCTTC. The chain combines TRBV14 with TRBJ2-1; D possibly matches TRBD1 or TRBD2 (5 bases each). Germline values: CDR1 SGHDN, CDR2 FVKESK. The CDR3 consists of 13 residues. Trimming stripped 0 bases from V and 10 bases from J, with 10 bases between.